This T cell receptor beta chain was sequenced in a study of CD8+ T cells in alopecia areata. Study in general: Treated patients received severity scores based on the percentage of scalp area affected. Notes on the study in general: Higher clonality than in normal scalp was seen in lesional scalp, especially alopecia totalis/universalis.

RNA was isolated and reverse transcribed to cDNA, the sequencing template. Only in-frame clones appear in the TCRdb table, and some are missing; sequencing was by immunoSEQ multiplex PCR. This sample carries about 140,000 clones, 82% of them seen once, and the ten largest clones take just under 25%. Treatment reported: oral pan-JAK inhibitor, 5-10 mg twice daily. PBMCs provided sorted CD4+ and CD8+ T cells. The germline V gene encodes CDR1 SGHVS and CDR2 FNYEAQ. V lost 4 bases to trimming and J lost 3 bases; unmatched junction nucleotides: 5. The CDR3 loop spans 15 amino acids. On this clone: Its antigen is currently unknown.

Source: CD8+ T cells sorted from blood, taken at week 4, from a patient treated with tofacitinib. The sequence was collected from a human donor with alopecia areata. This chain connects TRBV7-6 to TRBJ2-3; 9 bases are shared with TRBD1. CDR3 nucleotides: TGTGCCAGCAGCTCAAGACAGGGGGGGACAGATACGCAGTATTTT. Its translation: CASSSRQGGTDTQYF. Drawing the rest from reference TRBV7-6 and TRBJ2-3, the complete variable domain is GAGVSQSPRYKVTKRGQDVALRCDPISGHVSLYWYRQALGQGPEFLTYFNYEAQQDKSGLPNDRFSAERPEGSISTLTIQRTEQRDSAMYRCASSSRQGGTDTQYFGPGTRLTVL.